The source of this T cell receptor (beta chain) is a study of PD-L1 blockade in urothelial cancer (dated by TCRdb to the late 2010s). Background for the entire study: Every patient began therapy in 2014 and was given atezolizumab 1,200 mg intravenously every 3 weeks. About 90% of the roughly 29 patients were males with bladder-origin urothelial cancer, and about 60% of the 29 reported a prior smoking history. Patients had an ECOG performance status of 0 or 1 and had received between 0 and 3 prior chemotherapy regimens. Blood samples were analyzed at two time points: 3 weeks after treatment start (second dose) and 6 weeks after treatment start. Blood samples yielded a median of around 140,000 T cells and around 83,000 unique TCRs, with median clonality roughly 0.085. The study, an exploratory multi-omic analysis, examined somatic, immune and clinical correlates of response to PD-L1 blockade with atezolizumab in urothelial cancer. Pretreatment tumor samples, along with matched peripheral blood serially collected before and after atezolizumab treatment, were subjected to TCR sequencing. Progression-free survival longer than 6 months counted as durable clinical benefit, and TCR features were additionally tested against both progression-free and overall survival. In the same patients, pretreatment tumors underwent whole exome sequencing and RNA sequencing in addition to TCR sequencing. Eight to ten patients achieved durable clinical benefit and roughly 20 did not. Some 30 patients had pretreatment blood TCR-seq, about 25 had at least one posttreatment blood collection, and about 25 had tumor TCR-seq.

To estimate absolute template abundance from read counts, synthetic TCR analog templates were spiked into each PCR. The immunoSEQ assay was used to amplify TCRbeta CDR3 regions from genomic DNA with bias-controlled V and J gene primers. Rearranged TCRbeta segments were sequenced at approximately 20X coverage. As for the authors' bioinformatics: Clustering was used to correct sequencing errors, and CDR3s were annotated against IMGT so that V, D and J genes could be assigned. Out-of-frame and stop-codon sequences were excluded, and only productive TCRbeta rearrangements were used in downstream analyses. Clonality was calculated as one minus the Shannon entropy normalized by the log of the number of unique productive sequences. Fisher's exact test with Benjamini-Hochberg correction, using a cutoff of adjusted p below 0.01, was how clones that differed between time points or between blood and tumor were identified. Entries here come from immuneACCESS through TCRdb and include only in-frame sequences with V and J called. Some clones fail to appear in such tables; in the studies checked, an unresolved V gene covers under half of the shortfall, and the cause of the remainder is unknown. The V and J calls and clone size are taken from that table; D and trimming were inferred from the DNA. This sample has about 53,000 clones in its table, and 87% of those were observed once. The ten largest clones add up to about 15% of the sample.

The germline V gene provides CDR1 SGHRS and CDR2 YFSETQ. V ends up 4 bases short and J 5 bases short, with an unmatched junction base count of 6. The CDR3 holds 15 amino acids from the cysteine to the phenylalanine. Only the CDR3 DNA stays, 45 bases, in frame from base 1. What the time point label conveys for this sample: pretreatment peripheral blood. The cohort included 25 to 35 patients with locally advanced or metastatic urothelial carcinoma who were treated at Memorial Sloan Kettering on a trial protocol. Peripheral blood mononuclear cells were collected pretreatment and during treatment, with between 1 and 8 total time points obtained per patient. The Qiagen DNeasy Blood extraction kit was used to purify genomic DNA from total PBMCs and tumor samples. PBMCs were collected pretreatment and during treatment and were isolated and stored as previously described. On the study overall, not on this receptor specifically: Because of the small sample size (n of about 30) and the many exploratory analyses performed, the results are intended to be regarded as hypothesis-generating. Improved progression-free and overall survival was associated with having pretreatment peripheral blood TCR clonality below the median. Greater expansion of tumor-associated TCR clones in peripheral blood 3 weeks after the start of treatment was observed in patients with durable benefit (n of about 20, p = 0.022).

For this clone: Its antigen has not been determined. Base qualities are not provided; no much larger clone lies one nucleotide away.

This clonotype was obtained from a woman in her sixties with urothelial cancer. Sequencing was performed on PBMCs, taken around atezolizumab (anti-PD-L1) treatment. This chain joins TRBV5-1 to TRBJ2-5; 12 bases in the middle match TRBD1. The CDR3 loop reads CASSAGTGGIETQYF. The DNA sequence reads TGCGCCAGCAGCGCCGGGACAGGGGGCATCGAGACCCAGTACTTC.